This TCR beta chain emerged from a study of T cell responses to AZD1222 COVID-19 vaccine. Assay: immunoSEQ multiplex PCR; the TCRdb copy retains only in-frame clones and omits some. This table holds 95,000 to 110,000 clones, approximately 89% found once. Findings and limits, study-wide: Spike was spanned by vaccine-associated CD4 TCRs, which were dominant at 160-218 and 743-854. It should be noted that donors were predominantly white British and more often female, and clonal diversity was possibly underestimated.

Trimming cost V 5 bases and J 4 bases, with 14 bases left between them. The CDR3 runs to 15 residues. Germline CDR1 SGHAT, CDR2 FQNNGV. Note on this clone: What it recognizes is unknown.

The specimen comprised peripheral blood, sampled on day 0 of AZD1222 vaccination. The chain employs TRBV11-2 and TRBJ2-2; D gene unclear. The sequence came from an adult in good health. CDR3 sequence: CASSGYKEPTGELFF. CDR3 bases: TGTGCCAGCAGCGGTTACAAGGAACCCACCGGGGAGCTGTTTTTT.